The source of this T cell receptor beta chain is a study of OX40 agonist ivuxolimab in advanced cancers. Study in general: Averaging 60 years in age, with a range of about 23 to 80, the cohort was about 83% male.

Sequencing used immunoSEQ multiplex PCR; TCRdb keeps in-frame clones, though not all of them. The sample has approximately 89,000 clones; around 86% are singletons. CDR1 is PRHDT, CDR2 FYEKMQ, per germline (reference sequence). The CDR3 contains 13 residues. V lost 5 bases and J lost 6, with 13 bases in between. The chain links TRBV13 to TRBJ1-2; D may be TRBD1 (5 bases). Material: CD4+ or CD8+ T cells sorted from blood, obtained in a trial of the OX40 agonist ivuxolimab. This clonotype was obtained from an adult with an advanced solid tumor such as melanoma, head and neck, liver or kidney cancer. The chain's CDR3 is CASSPTVKDGYTF. CDR3 DNA: TGTGCCAGCAGCCCGACAGTGAAGGATGGCTACACCTTC.